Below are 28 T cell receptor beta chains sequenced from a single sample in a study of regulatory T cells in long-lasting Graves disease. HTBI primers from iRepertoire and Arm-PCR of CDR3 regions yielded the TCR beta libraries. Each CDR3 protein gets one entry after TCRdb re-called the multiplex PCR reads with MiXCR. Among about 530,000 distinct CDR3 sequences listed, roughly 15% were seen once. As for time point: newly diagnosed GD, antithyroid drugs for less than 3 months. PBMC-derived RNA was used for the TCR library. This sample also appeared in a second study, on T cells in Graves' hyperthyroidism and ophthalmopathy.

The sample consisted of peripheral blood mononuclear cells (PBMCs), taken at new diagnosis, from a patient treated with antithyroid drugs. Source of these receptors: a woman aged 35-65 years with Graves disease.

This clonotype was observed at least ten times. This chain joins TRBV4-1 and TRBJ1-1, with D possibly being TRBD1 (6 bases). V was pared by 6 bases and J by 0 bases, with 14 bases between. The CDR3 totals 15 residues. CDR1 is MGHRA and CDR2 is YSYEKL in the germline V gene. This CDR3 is CASSNQPGVNTEAFF. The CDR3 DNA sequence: TGCGCCAGCAGTAATCAGCCAGGGGTGAACACTGAAGCTTTCTTT.

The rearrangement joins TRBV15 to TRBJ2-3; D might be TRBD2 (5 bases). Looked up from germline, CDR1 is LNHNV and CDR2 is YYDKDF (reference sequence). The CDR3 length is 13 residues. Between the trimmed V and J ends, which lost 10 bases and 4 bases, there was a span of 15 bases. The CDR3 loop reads CAISAGVADTQYF. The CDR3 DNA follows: TGTGCCATCTCGGCCGGGGTGGCAGATACGCAGTATTTT. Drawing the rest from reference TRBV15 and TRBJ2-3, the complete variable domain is DAMVIQNPRYQVTQFGKPVTLSCSQTLNHNVMYWYQQKSSQAPKLLFHYYDKDFNNEADTPDNFQSRRPNTSFCFLDIRSPGLGDTAMYLCAISAGVADTQYFGPGTRLTVL.

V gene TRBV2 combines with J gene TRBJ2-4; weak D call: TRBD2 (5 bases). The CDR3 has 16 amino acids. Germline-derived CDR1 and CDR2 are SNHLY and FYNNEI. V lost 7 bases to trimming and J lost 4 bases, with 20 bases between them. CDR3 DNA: TGTGCCAGCACTTCCGGACCCGGCGGGTCTAAAAACATTCAGTACTTC. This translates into CASTSGPGGSKNIQYF.

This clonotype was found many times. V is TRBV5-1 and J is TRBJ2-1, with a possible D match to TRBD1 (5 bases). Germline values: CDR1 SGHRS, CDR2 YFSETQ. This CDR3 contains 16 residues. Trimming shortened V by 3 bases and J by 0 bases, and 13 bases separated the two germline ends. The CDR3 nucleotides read TGCGCCAGCAGCTCTATGACAGCCAGCTCCTACAATGAGCAGTTCTTC. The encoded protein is CASSSMTASSYNEQFF.

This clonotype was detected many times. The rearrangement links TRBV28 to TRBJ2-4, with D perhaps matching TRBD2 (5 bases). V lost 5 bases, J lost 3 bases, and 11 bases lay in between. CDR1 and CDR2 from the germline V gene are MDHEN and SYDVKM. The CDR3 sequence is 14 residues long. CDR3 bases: TGTGCCAGCAGTACGGGGAGAAGCAAAAACATTCAGTACTTC. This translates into CASSTGRSKNIQYF.

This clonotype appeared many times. The CDR3 DNA is TGTGCCAGCAGTTTGAGCGAGCAGTTCTTC. Amino acids: CASSLSEQFF. J is TRBJ2-3 and V is TRBV12-3 or TRBV12-4; unclear D gene. The DNA end favors TRBJ2-1, so the J call may be wrong. This CDR3 comprises 10 residues.

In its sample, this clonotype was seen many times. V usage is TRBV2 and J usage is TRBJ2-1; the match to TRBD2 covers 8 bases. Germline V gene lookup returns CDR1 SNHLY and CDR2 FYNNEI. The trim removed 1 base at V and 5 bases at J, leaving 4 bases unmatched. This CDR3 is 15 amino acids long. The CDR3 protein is CASSEGSGANNEQFF. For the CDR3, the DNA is TGTGCCAGCAGTGAAGGTAGCGGGGCTAACAATGAGCAGTTCTTC.

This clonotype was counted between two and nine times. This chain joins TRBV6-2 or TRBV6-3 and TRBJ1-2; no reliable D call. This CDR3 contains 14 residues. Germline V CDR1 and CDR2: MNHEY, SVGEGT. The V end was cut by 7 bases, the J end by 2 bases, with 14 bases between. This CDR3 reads CASTLRGVNYGYTF. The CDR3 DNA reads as TGTGCCAGCACCCTCCGCGGTGTCAACTATGGCTACACCTTC.

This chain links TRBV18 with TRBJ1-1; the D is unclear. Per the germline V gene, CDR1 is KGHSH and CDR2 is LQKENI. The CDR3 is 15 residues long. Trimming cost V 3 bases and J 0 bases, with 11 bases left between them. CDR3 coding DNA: TGTGCCAGCTCACCCATGGACGGTTTGAACACTGAAGCTTTCTTT. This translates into CASSPMDGLNTEAFF.

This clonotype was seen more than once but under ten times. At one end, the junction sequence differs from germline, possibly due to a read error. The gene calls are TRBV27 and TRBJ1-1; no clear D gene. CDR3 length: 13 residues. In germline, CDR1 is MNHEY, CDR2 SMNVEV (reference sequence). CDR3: CASSLSGSTEASF. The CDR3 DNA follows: TGTGCCAGCAGTTTATCGGGCAGCACTGAAGCTTCCTTT.

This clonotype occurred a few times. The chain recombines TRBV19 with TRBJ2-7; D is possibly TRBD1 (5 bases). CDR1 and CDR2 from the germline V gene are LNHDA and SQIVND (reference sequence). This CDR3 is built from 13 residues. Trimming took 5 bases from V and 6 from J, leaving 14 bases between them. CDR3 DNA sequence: TGTGCCAGTAGTGCGCTACAGGAAAGCGAGCAGTACTTC. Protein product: CASSALQESEQYF.

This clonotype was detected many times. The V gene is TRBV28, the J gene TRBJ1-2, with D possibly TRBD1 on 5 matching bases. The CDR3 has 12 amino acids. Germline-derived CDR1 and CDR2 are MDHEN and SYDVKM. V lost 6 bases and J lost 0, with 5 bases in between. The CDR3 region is CASRGANYGYTF. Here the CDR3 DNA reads TGTGCCAGCAGGGGGGCTAACTATGGCTACACCTTC.

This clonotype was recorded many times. The CDR3 protein is CATSDSPGEANYGYTF. CDR3 coding DNA: TGTGCCACCAGTGATTCTCCAGGTGAAGCTAACTATGGCTACACCTTC. This rearrangement joins TRBV24-1 to TRBJ1-2; D gene uncertain. CDR1 is KGHDR and CDR2 is SFDVKD in the germline V gene. V lost 2 bases, J lost 0 bases, and 12 bases lay in between. The CDR3 is made up of 16 amino acids.

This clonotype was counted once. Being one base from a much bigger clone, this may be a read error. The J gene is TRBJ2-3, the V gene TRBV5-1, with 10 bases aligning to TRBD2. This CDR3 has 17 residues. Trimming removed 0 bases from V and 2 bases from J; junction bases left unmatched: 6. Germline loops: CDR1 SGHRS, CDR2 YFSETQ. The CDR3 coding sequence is TGCGCCAGCAGCTTGGGTCTAGCGGGGGCAATCACAGATACGCAGTATTTT. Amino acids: CASSLGLAGAITDTQYF.

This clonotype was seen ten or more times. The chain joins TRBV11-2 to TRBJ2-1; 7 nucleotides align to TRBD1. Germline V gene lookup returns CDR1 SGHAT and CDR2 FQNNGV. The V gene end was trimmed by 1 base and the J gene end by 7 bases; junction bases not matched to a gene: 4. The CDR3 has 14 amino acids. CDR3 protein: CASSLGGQPNEQFF. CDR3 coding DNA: TGTGCCAGCAGCTTAGGGGGACAGCCTAATGAGCAGTTCTTC.

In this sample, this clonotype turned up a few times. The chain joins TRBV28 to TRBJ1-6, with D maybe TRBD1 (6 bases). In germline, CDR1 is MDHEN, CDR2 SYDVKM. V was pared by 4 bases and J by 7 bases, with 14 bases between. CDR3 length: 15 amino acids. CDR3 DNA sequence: TGTGCCAGCAGTTCGGCGGAAGGGGGGAATTCACCCCTCCACTTT. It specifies CASSSAEGGNSPLHF.

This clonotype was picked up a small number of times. The CDR3 loop reads CASSPSWGGGTGELFF. Written as DNA, the CDR3 is TGTGCCAGCAGCCCCAGTTGGGGGGGTGGGACCGGGGAGCTGTTTTTT. V gene TRBV7-9 combines with J gene TRBJ2-2; 7 bases are a match to TRBD2. The germline V gene encodes CDR1 SEHNR and CDR2 FQNEAQ (reference sequence). This CDR3 has 16 amino acids. V shed 5 bases, J shed 5 bases, and the junction held 11 bases outside the gene matches.

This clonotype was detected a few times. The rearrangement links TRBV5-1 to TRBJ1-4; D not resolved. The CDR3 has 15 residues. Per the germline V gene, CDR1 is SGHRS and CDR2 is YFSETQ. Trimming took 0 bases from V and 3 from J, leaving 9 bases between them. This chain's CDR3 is CASSLAPGSNEKLFF. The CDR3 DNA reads TGCGCCAGCAGCTTGGCCCCGGGCTCTAATGAAAAACTGTTTTTT.

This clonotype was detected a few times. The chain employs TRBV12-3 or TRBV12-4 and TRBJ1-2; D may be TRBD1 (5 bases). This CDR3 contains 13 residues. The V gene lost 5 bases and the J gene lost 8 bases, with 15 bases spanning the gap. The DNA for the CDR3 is TGTGCCAGCAGTGGGGGGATTGTCGGAGGCTACACCTTC. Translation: CASSGGIVGGYTF.

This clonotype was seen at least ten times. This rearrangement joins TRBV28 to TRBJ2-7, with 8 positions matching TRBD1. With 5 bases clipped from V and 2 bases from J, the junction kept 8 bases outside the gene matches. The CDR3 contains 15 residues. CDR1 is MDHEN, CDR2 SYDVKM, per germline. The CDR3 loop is CASSHGQGATYEQYF. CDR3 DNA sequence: TGTGCCAGCAGTCACGGACAGGGTGCGACCTACGAGCAGTACTTC.

The CDR3 is CASSVQTEGLAGGVNEQFF. The CDR3 DNA reads as TGTGCCAGCAGTGTCCAAACCGAGGGACTAGCGGGGGGGGTTAATGAGCAGTTCTTC. The genes are TRBV2 and TRBJ2-1, with TRBD2 identical over 16 bases. The V gene's germline CDR1 is SNHLY and CDR2 FYNNEI. There are 19 residues in the CDR3. Trimming at V came to 4 bases and at J to 7 bases, leaving 13 bases not matched to a gene. Supplemented by reference TRBV2 and TRBJ2-1, the full variable domain reads EPEVTQTPSHQVTQMGQEVILRCVPISNHLYFYWYRQILGQKVEFLVSFYNNEISEKSEIFDDQFSVERPDGSNFTLKIRSTKLEDSAMYFCASSVQTEGLAGGVNEQFFGPGTRLTVL.

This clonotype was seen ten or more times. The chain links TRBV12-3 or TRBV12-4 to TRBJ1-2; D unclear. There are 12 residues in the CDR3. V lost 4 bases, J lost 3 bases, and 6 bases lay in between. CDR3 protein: CASSSTYYGYTF. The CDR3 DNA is TGTGCCAGCAGTTCGACCTACTATGGCTACACCTTC.

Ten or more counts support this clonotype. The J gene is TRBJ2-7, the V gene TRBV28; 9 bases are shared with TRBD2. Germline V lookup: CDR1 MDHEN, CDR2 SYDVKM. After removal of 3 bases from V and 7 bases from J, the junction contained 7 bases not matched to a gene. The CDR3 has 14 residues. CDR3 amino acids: CASSLTSGGWEQYF. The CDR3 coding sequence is TGTGCCAGCAGTTTGACTAGCGGCGGCTGGGAGCAGTACTTC.

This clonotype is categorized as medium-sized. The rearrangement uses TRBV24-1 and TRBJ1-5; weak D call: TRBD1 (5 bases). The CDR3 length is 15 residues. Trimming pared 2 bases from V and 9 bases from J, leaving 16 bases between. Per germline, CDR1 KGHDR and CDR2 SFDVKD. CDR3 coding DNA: TGTGCCACCAGTGATTCCGGGAGCTCGGGGCGGCCCCAGCATTTT. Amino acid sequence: CATSDSGSSGRPQHF.

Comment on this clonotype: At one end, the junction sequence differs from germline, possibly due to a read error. The CDR3 bases are TGTGCCAGTTCTGCGGAGGCCAACACTGAAACTTTCTTT. Its protein product is CASSAEANTETFF. V gene TRBV18 combines with J gene TRBJ1-1; D remains ambiguous. Germline V gene data show CDR1 as KGHSH and CDR2 as LQKENI. This CDR3 spans 13 amino acids.

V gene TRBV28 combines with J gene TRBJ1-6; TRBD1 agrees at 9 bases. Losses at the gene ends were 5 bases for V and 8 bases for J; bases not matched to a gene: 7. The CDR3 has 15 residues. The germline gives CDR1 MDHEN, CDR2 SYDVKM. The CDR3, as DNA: TGTGCCAGCAGTCACGGACAGGGGTGGGATTCACCCCTCCACTTT. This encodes CASSHGQGWDSPLHF.

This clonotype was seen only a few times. The CDR3 DNA reads TGTGCCAGCAGCTTAGCGCCAGGGAGTCCCTACGAGCAGTACTTC. This codes for CASSLAPGSPYEQYF. V usage is TRBV7-8 and J usage is TRBJ2-7, with D possibly called TRBD1 or TRBD2 (5 bases each). Germline-derived CDR1 and CDR2 are SGHVS and FQNEAQ. The CDR3 length is 15 residues. Trimming removed 0 bases from V and 2 bases from J, with 11 bases in between.

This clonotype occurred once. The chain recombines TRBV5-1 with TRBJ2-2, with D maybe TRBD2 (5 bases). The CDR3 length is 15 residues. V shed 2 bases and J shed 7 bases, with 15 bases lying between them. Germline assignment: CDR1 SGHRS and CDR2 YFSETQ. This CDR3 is CASSFEGFEGGELFF. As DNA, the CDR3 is TGCGCCAGCAGCTTCGAGGGTTTCGAGGGCGGGGAGCTGTTTTTT.